The next 32 T cell receptor beta chains were all read from a single sample in a study of prognosis after radiotherapy for stage I lung cancer. The TCR beta CDR3 region was amplified from genomic DNA, with two rounds of multiplex PCR being used for the amplification. Amplification in first-round PCR relied on primers specific to each TRBV and TRBJ gene. In TCRdb, the multiplex PCR reads were re-called with MiXCR into one record per CDR3 protein. The sample includes around 30,000 distinct CDR3 sequences, 25% to 35% of them seen just once. The sequencing used PBMCs, collected before or after stereotactic body radiation therapy (not recorded which). These TCRs come from a donor over 45 with non-small cell lung cancer.

This clonotype was counted at least ten times. The V and J genes are TRBV9 and TRBJ2-1, with D tentatively TRBD2 (5 bases). The CDR3 is 15 residues long. Germline values: CDR1 SGDLS, CDR2 YYNGEE. Trimming stripped 0 bases from V and 2 bases from J, with 9 bases between. This chain's CDR3 is CASSVVAGTYNEQFF. The CDR3 coding sequence is TGTGCCAGCAGCGTAGTGGCGGGTACCTACAATGAGCAGTTCTTC.

The sample holds many counts of this clonotype. V usage is TRBV11-2 and J usage is TRBJ2-3; 9 positions match TRBD2. CDR1 and CDR2 from the germline V gene are SGHAT and FQNNGV. V was pared by 2 bases and J by 4 bases, with 10 bases of the junction left unmatched. The length of the CDR3 is 17 residues. CDR3 DNA: TGTGCCAGCAGCTTAAATCTAGTAGCGGGAGCTCCAGATACGCAGTATTTT. Protein sequence: CASSLNLVAGAPDTQYF.

This clonotype was recorded many times. V usage is TRBV27 and J usage is TRBJ2-1, with D maybe TRBD1 (6 bases). The CDR3 has 14 residues. Deletions cut 5 bases from V and 7 bases from J, with 15 bases between. Germline V gene sequence: CDR1 MNHEY, CDR2 SMNVEV (reference sequence). CDR3 in amino acids: CASSPGDLRNEQFF. The DNA of the CDR3 is TGTGCCAGCAGTCCAGGGGACCTGAGGAATGAGCAGTTCTTC.

This clonotype was counted at least ten times. V usage is TRBV7-9 and J usage is TRBJ2-1; D remains ambiguous. Germline lookup yields CDR1 SEHNR and CDR2 FQNEAQ (reference sequence). CDR3 length equals 19 residues. Trimming pared 5 bases from V and 1 base from J, leaving 24 bases between. This CDR3 is CASSPPMGMQFKSYNEQFF. The CDR3 nucleotides are TGTGCCAGCAGCCCTCCTATGGGGATGCAATTTAAGTCCTACAATGAGCAGTTCTTC.

As concerns this clonotype: A much larger clone differs by one base, so this may be a read error. CDR3 residues: CSASSTISYNEQSF. The CDR3 DNA sequence: TGCAGTGCTAGTTCGACTATCTCCTACAATGAGCAGTCCTTC. J is TRBJ2-1 and V is TRBV20-1; tentative D call: TRBD2 (5 bases). The germline V gene encodes CDR1 DFQATT and CDR2 SNEGSKA (reference sequence). The CDR3 covers 14 residues.

This clonotype was seen ten or more times. The V gene is TRBV19, the J gene TRBJ1-1; TRBD1 is a possible D gene (6 bases). This CDR3 contains 14 residues. The germline gives CDR1 LNHDA, CDR2 SQIVND (reference sequence). V gave up 3 bases and J gave up 4 bases, with 12 bases separating them. CDR3 nucleotides: TGTGCCAGTAGTATGGAACAGGGTATCACTGAAGCTTTCTTT. Protein product: CASSMEQGITEAFF. Using reference TRBV19 and TRBJ1-1 for the parts outside the CDR3, the full variable domain is DGGITQSPKYLFRKEGQNVTLSCEQNLNHDAMYWYRQDPGQGLRLIYYSQIVNDFQKGDIAEGYSVSREKKESFPLTVTSAQKNPTAFYLCASSMEQGITEAFFGQGTRLTVV.

As to this clonotype: This may be a read error: a much more frequent sequence differs by one nucleotide. The gene calls are TRBV28 and TRBJ1-4; D ambiguous. The ends were cut back, 7 bases at V and 4 bases at J, with 13 bases in the middle. CDR3 length: 14 amino acids. Germline CDR1 is MDHEN and CDR2 is SYDVKM. The CDR3 reads CASIPIAVNEKLFF. As DNA, the CDR3 is TGTGCCAGCATCCCGATCGCCGTTAATGAAAAACTGTTTTTT.

This clonotype was seen at least ten times. This chain connects TRBV7-2 to TRBJ2-3, with 9 bases identical to TRBD2. This CDR3 is built from 17 residues. CDR1 and CDR2 from the germline V gene are SGHTA and FQGNSA. With 2 bases clipped from V and 8 bases from J, the junction kept 14 bases outside the gene matches. CDR3 protein: CASSLKSVAGGRVTQYF. As DNA, the CDR3 is TGTGCCAGCAGCTTAAAATCTGTCGCGGGGGGGAGGGTTACGCAGTATTTT.

This chain links TRBV2 with TRBJ2-3; 8 bases are shared with TRBD2. The V and J ends lost 7 bases and 1 base, in that order; junction bases with no gene match: 4. The CDR3 consists of 14 residues. The germline gives CDR1 SNHLY, CDR2 FYNNEI. CDR3 in amino acids: CASKAGGRTDTQYF. CDR3 bases: TGTGCCAGCAAGGCGGGGGGACGCACAGATACGCAGTATTTT. The full variable domain, in which reference TRBV2 and TRBJ2-3 provide the parts outside the CDR3, is EPEVTQTPSHQVTQMGQEVILRCVPISNHLYFYWYRQILGQKVEFLVSFYNNEISEKSEIFDDQFSVERPDGSNFTLKIRSTKLEDSAMYFCASKAGGRTDTQYFGPGTRLTVL.

Of note for this clonotype: This likely reflects a read error, since a far larger clone is one base away. The chain couples TRBV6-5 to TRBJ2-7; D not resolved. V lost 3 bases and J lost 3, with 3 bases in between. CDR3 size: 11 residues. Germline assignment: CDR1 MNHEY and CDR2 SVGAGI. CDR3 nucleotides: TGTGCCAGCAGTTATTACTACGAGCAGTACTTC. It is translated as CASSYYYEQYF.

This clonotype was counted ten times or more. The CDR3 coding sequence is TGTGCCAGCAGTTACACTTTTGGGGAGACCCAGTACTTC. Its protein product is CASSYTFGETQYF. This chain uses TRBV6-2 or TRBV6-3 with TRBJ2-5; no clear D gene. This CDR3 spans 13 amino acids. CDR1 is MNHEY, CDR2 SVGEGT, per germline. The V gene lost 2 bases and the J gene lost 5 bases, with 9 bases spanning the gap.

In regard to this clonotype: With a much larger clone just one base away, this may be a read error. The CDR3 carries no conserved terminal phenylalanine or tryptophan, so it likely arises from a read error. The chain carries TRBV9 and TRBJ2-5; D is unclear. The CDR3 loop spans 15 amino acids. The V end was cut by 4 bases, the J end by 1 base, with 14 bases between. CDR1 and CDR2 from the germline V gene are SGDLS and YYNGEE. The CDR3 nucleotides are TGTGCCAGCAGCCTCTCGATTGGCGGCCAAGAGACCCAGTACTTA. This translates into CASSLSIGGQETQYL.

This clonotype occurred many times. The J gene is TRBJ1-1, the V gene TRBV12-3 or TRBV12-4; maybe TRBD1 (6 bases). The CDR3 totals 11 residues. With 6 bases removed from V and 7 bases from J, the gap between germline ends came to 9 bases. CDR3 DNA sequence: TGTGCCAGCAGCGAGGGGGGTGAAGCTTTCTTT. Encoded protein: CASSEGGEAFF.

About this clonotype: A read error may account for a junction end that differs from germline. The chain recombines TRBV6-5 with TRBJ2-5; TRBD1 matches 7 bases. Germline loops: CDR1 MNHEY, CDR2 SVGAGI. The length of the CDR3 is 15 residues. CDR3 residues: CASSSQIQGKDTQYF. The DNA for the CDR3 is TGTGCCAGCAGTTCACAAATACAGGGGAAAGATACCCAGTACTTC.

For this clonotype: Given the absence of the conserved phenylalanine or tryptophan at the CDR3 end, a read error is likely. This rearrangement joins TRBV19 to TRBJ2-1; maybe TRBD2 (6 bases). Per germline, CDR1 LNHDA and CDR2 SQIVND (reference sequence). Deletions cut 3 bases from V and 6 bases from J, with 15 bases between. The CDR3 covers 15 residues. The CDR3 loop is CASSIGPLEGNEQFL. The DNA for the CDR3 is TGTGCCAGTAGTATCGGACCCCTGGAGGGCAATGAGCAGTTCCTC.

This clonotype was picked up many times. The chain is built from TRBV7-6 and TRBJ2-7; 8 bases agree with TRBD2. The CDR3 is made up of 15 amino acids. Germline CDR1 SGHVS, CDR2 FNYEAQ. V lost 1 base to trimming and J lost 4 bases; unmatched junction nucleotides: 6. The CDR3 coding sequence is TGTGCCAGCAGCTTAGAGAGGAGCGGGAGTTACGAGCAGTACTTC. Its protein is CASSLERSGSYEQYF. The complete variable domain, with remaining parts taken from reference TRBV7-6 and TRBJ2-7, reads GAGVSQSPRYKVTKRGQDVALRCDPISGHVSLYWYRQALGQGPEFLTYFNYEAQQDKSGLPNDRFSAERPEGSISTLTIQRTEQRDSAMYRCASSLERSGSYEQYFGPGTRLTVT.

Ten or more counts support this clonotype. The CDR3 sequence is CAWGGLGEKLFF. As DNA, the CDR3 is TGTGCCTGGGGGGGACTCGGGGAAAAACTGTTTTTT. The V call is TRBV30, the J call TRBJ1-4; D is perhaps TRBD1 (5 bases). In germline, CDR1 is GTSNPN, CDR2 SVGIG (reference sequence). This CDR3 contains 12 residues. V was clipped by 5 bases and J by 8 bases, with 12 bases between them. Looking up the rest from reference TRBV30 and TRBJ1-4 gives the full variable domain: SQTIHQWPATLVQPVGSPLSLECTVEGTSNPNLYWYRQAAGRGLQLLFYSVGIGQISSEVPQNLSASRPQDRQFILSSKKLLLSDSGFYLCAWGGLGEKLFFGSGTQLSVL.

This clonotype was counted many times. The chain employs TRBV5-6 and TRBJ2-3; 8 positions agree with TRBD1. The CDR3 covers 18 residues. Trimming cost V 0 bases and J 3 bases; bases outside gene matches: 12. Germline values: CDR1 SGHDT, CDR2 YYEEEE. The chain's CDR3 is CASSLGGQDRGQTDTQYF. The CDR3 DNA follows: TGTGCCAGCAGCTTGGGGGGACAGGATAGAGGTCAGACAGATACGCAGTATTTT.

This clonotype appeared a few times. The chain links TRBV30 to TRBJ2-3; 12 nucleotides align to TRBD2. The germline CDR1 and CDR2 sequences are GTSNPN and SVGIG (reference sequence). This CDR3 spans 15 amino acids. J was trimmed by 4 bases and V by 5 bases; bases with no gene match: 7. This chain's CDR3 is CAWETSGSFADTQYF. DNA for the CDR3: TGTGCCTGGGAGACTAGCGGGAGCTTCGCAGATACGCAGTATTTT.

The V and J genes are TRBV6-2 or TRBV6-3 and TRBJ1-2, with no clear D. Germline CDR1 is MNHEY and CDR2 is SVGEGT. V gave up 5 bases and J gave up 8 bases, with 24 bases separating them. The CDR3 has 16 amino acids. This chain's CDR3 is CASSTGAGGILWGYTF. CDR3 nucleotides: TGTGCCAGCAGTACCGGCGCAGGTGGAATTCTGTGGGGCTACACCTTC.

This clonotype was picked up many times. CDR3 bases: TGTGCCAGTAGTACACCGCGTACTAACTATGGCTACACCTTC. The encoded protein is CASSTPRTNYGYTF. V is TRBV19 and J is TRBJ1-2; D remains ambiguous. The germline gives CDR1 LNHDA, CDR2 SQIVND (reference sequence). This CDR3 has 14 amino acids. Deletions cut 4 bases from V and 0 bases from J, with 9 bases between.

The chain couples TRBV19 to TRBJ2-2, with 10 bases identical to TRBD2. CDR1 LNHDA and CDR2 SQIVND come from the germline V gene (reference sequence). The V segment lost 5 bases and the J segment 5 bases; nucleotides outside the gene matches: 17. This CDR3 has 19 amino acids. CDR3 residues: CASSPRTSGGWIGTGELFF. In DNA form, the CDR3 reads TGTGCCAGTAGTCCGCGGACTAGCGGTGGGTGGATCGGGACCGGGGAGCTGTTTTTT.

This clonotype was counted ten times or more. At one end, the junction sequence differs from germline, possibly due to a read error. This chain uses TRBV24-1 with TRBJ2-1, with 7 positions matching TRBD1. Germline V lookup: CDR1 KGHDR, CDR2 SFDVKD. The CDR3 sequence is 16 residues long. In DNA, the CDR3 is TGTGCCACCAGTGATCCACTTGACAGGGCCTACAATGAGCAGCTCTTC. This sequence encodes CATSDPLDRAYNEQLF.

About this clonotype itself: Since a much larger clone is just one base distant, this may be a read error. No conserved phenylalanine or tryptophan ends this CDR3, so it is likely a read error. The chain carries TRBV4-1 and TRBJ2-7; 8 bases agree with TRBD1. Germline CDR1 is MGHRA and CDR2 is YSYEKL. With 3 bases clipped from V and 1 base from J, the junction kept 5 bases outside the gene matches. The CDR3 sequence is 15 residues long. CDR3 in amino acids: CASSHPGQASYEQYL. CDR3 nucleotide sequence: TGCGCCAGCAGCCACCCGGGACAGGCGTCCTACGAGCAGTACTTA.

This clonotype was counted ten times or more. The chain uses TRBV29-1 and TRBJ2-3; the match to TRBD2 covers 7 bases. CDR1 SQVTM and CDR2 ANQGSEA come from the germline V gene. The CDR3 totals 14 residues. J lost 2 bases, V lost 6 bases, and 8 bases had no gene match. The CDR3 coding sequence is TGCAGCGTCTCTAGCGGAACCTCCACAGATACGCAGTATTTT. Protein product: CSVSSGTSTDTQYF.

The genes are TRBV4-1 and TRBJ1-2; 7 bases line up with TRBD1. The CDR3 has 13 residues. V lost 4 bases to trimming and J lost 6 bases; unmatched junction nucleotides: 5. Germline V gives CDR1 MGHRA, CDR2 YSYEKL. The CDR3 DNA reads as TGCGCCAGCAGCCGCCCGGGACAGCATGGCTACACCTTC. Translating it yields CASSRPGQHGYTF.

This clonotype appeared many times. This may be a read error: a much more frequent sequence differs by one nucleotide. This chain links TRBV28 with TRBJ2-7; no clear D gene. This CDR3 comprises 12 residues. Germline CDR1 MDHEN, CDR2 SYDVKM. Here the CDR3 DNA reads TGTGCCAGCAGAACCGACCAGTACGAGCAGTGCTTC. As protein: CASRTDQYEQCF.

This clonotype was counted ten times or more. The rearrangement joins TRBV2 to TRBJ2-1, with 7 bases lining up with TRBD2. V trimming: 10 bases; J trimming: 7 bases; junction bases outside the gene matches: 10. This CDR3 comprises 13 residues. The germline CDR1 and CDR2 sequences are SNHLY and FYNNEI. This chain's CDR3 is CAKGAGAGNEQFF. CDR3 DNA: TGTGCCAAAGGGGCGGGAGCGGGAAATGAGCAGTTCTTC. The full variable domain, completed using reference TRBV2 and TRBJ2-1, is EPEVTQTPSHQVTQMGQEVILRCVPISNHLYFYWYRQILGQKVEFLVSFYNNEISEKSEIFDDQFSVERPDGSNFTLKIRSTKLEDSAMYFCAKGAGAGNEQFFGPGTRLTVL.

This clonotype was detected many times. The chain has TRBV5-1 and TRBJ2-1, with TRBD2 as a possible D gene (5 bases). CDR3 size: 12 residues. Germline CDR1 SGHRS, CDR2 YFSETQ. Deletions cut 7 bases from V and 8 bases from J, with 13 bases between. The CDR3 DNA reads TGCGCCAGCGGGTCCCTAGCCGATGAGCAGTTCTTC. This sequence encodes CASGSLADEQFF.

As to this clonotype: A far larger clone is off by one base, so a read error is likely. This chain uses TRBV30 with TRBJ2-5; TRBD2 matches 7 bases. TRBJ2-1 explains the end of the DNA better; the J call may be wrong. The CDR3 covers 15 residues. CDR1 GTSNPN and CDR2 SVGIG come from the germline V gene (reference sequence). The CDR3 coding sequence is TGTGCCTGGAGTGTAAAATCAGCGGGAAGTCGGGAGCAGTTCTTC. Protein: CAWSVKSAGSREQFF.

In its sample, this clonotype ranks as medium-sized. The chain combines TRBV5-1 with TRBJ2-1; D is unclear. Germline V gene sequence: CDR1 SGHRS, CDR2 YFSETQ. This CDR3 has 15 residues. Trimming took off 4 bases at V and 0 bases at J, with 11 bases between the two ends. The CDR3 sequence: CASSLGWSSYNEQFF. CDR3 nucleotides: TGCGCCAGCAGCCTAGGGTGGAGCTCCTACAATGAGCAGTTCTTC.

This clonotype was recorded many times. The chain has TRBV5-1 and TRBJ1-1; maybe TRBD1 (5 bases). V was clipped by 0 bases and J by 11 bases, with 20 bases between them. Germline lookup yields CDR1 SGHRS and CDR2 YFSETQ. The CDR3 covers 15 residues. CDR3 sequence reads: CASSLAVWKGEGAFF. The CDR3 DNA is TGCGCCAGCAGCTTGGCCGTGTGGAAGGGCGAGGGGGCTTTCTTT.